What follows are 22 T cell receptor beta chains derived from one specimen sequenced in a study of cytomegalovirus exposure and HLA in healthy donors. It was with 60 Vbeta and 13 Jbeta primers that the PCR ran. Measured with immunoSEQ multiplex PCR; TCRdb has only the in-frame clones, and not every one. The sample gives approximately 150,000 clones, around 78% of which show up once; 1.5% to 1.8% is in the top ten. Specimen: PBMCs. The receptors shown here come from a man aged 40-55 years in good health and CMV-seronegative.

The genes are TRBV28 and TRBJ2-7; 11 positions match TRBD2. This CDR3 comprises 15 residues. Germline loops: CDR1 MDHEN, CDR2 SYDVKM. Trimming took 6 bases from V and 4 from J; bases not matched to a gene: 8. The CDR3 loop is CASSRGLAVLYEQYF. The CDR3, as DNA: TGTGCCAGCAGCAGGGGACTAGCGGTACTTTACGAGCAGTACTTC.

This sequence joins TRBV5-1 and TRBJ1-3, with D perhaps TRBD1 (6 bases). The CDR3 runs 14 residues. Germline CDR1 and CDR2: SGHRS and YFSETQ. V was clipped by 4 bases and J by 8 bases, with 16 bases between them. The CDR3: CASSLTGLGDTIYF. CDR3 nucleotides: TGCGCCAGCAGCCTAACAGGGTTAGGAGACACCATATATTTT.

The J gene is TRBJ2-1, the V gene TRBV27; 9 bases agree with TRBD2. CDR3 length: 17 amino acids. The V gene end was trimmed by 1 base and the J gene end by 4 bases; junction bases not matched to a gene: 8. Germline-derived CDR1 and CDR2 are MNHEY and SMNVEV (reference sequence). The CDR3 loop reads CASSLLAGGPSYNEQFF. The CDR3 region has the DNA TGTGCCAGCAGTTTATTGGCGGGAGGGCCTAGTTACAATGAGCAGTTCTTC.

This clone was seen only a few times. This chain uses TRBV5-6 with TRBJ1-1, with D uncertain. The length of the CDR3 is 13 residues. V lost 3 bases and J 6 bases, leaving 12 bases between the germline ends. The germline gives CDR1 SGHDT, CDR2 YYEEEE. The CDR3 DNA reads TGTGCCAGCAGCTCGGATACAGCGGCTGAAGCTTTCTTT. Its translation: CASSSDTAAEAFF.

About this clone itself: An end of the junction differs from the germline gene, which may be a read error. The V call is TRBV7-9, the J call TRBJ2-3; 9 bases fit TRBD2. From germline, CDR1 is SEHNR and CDR2 FQNEAQ (reference sequence). There are 16 residues in the CDR3. The CDR3 DNA is TGTTCCAGCAGCGCAAGGAGCGGGAGGAGGACAGATACGCAGTATTTT. It is translated as CSSSARSGRRTDTQYF.

The rearrangement uses TRBV7-2 and TRBJ2-2, with TRBD1 matching 7 bases. CDR3 size: 15 residues. The V and J ends lost 5 bases and 0 bases, in that order; junction bases with no gene match: 3. The V gene's germline CDR1 is SGHTA and CDR2 FQGNSA. The CDR3 DNA follows: TGTGCCAGCAGCGAAGGGACAGCGAACACCGGGGAGCTGTTTTTT. Protein product: CASSEGTANTGELFF.

The chain recombines TRBV5-1 with TRBJ2-2; 10 positions agree with TRBD2. Trimming at V came to 4 bases and at J to 7 bases, leaving 7 bases not matched to a gene. The germline CDR1 and CDR2 sequences are SGHRS and YFSETQ. This CDR3 contains 15 residues. CDR3 sequence: CASSNSRLAGGELFF. The CDR3 DNA is TGCGCCAGCAGCAATTCCAGACTAGCGGGCGGGGAGCTGTTTTTT. The variable domain in full, with the rest retrieved from reference TRBV5-1 and TRBJ2-2, is KAGVTQTPRYLIKTRGQQVTLSCSPISGHRSVSWYQQTPGQGLQFLFEYFSETQRNKGNFPGRFSGRQFSNSRSEMNVSTLELGDSALYLCASSNSRLAGGELFFGEGSRLTVL.

The CDR3 here is CASSETGGTEAFF. The CDR3, as DNA: TGCGCCAGCAGCGAAACAGGGGGCACTGAAGCTTTCTTT. The genes are TRBV5-1 and TRBJ1-1; 8 positions agree with TRBD1. In germline, CDR1 is SGHRS, CDR2 YFSETQ. J was trimmed by 4 bases and V by 4 bases; bases with no gene match: 3. The CDR3 extends over 13 amino acids.

CDR3 loop: CASSLMAGLSYEQYF. The CDR3 DNA reads TGTGCCAGCAGCTTAATGGCAGGCTTATCCTACGAGCAGTACTTC. V and J are TRBV7-2 and TRBJ2-7, with D hard to call. V lost 2 bases to trimming and J lost 1 base, with 12 bases between them. The CDR3 covers 15 residues. The germline gives CDR1 SGHTA, CDR2 FQGNSA.

The chain recombines TRBV19 with TRBJ1-1; D unclear. Germline V gene sequence: CDR1 LNHDA, CDR2 SQIVND (reference sequence). V was trimmed by 11 bases and J by 2 bases, leaving 24 bases between them. The CDR3 consists of 16 residues. In DNA, the CDR3 is TGTGCCTCCCGGGAGCTCCTGAGGAAATCAAACACTGAAGCTTTCTTT. This gives the protein CASRELLRKSNTEAFF.

The rearrangement links TRBV6-6 to TRBJ2-1, with D possibly matching TRBD2 (6 bases). The CDR3 runs to 14 residues. CDR1 MNHNY and CDR2 SVGAGI come from the germline V gene (reference sequence). Trimming shortened V by 7 bases and J by 0 bases, and 10 bases separated the two germline ends. The CDR3 bases are TGTGCCAGCACCGTCGGGAGCTCCTACAATGAGCAGTTCTTC. Translated, it gives CASTVGSSYNEQFF.

This clone has just one count. This chain links TRBV9 with TRBJ1-6; 7 positions match TRBD1. The germline gives CDR1 SGDLS, CDR2 YYNGEE. This CDR3 has 15 amino acids. The V and J ends lost 4 bases and 4 bases, in that order; junction bases with no gene match: 5. CDR3 nucleotides: TGTGCCAGCAGCCCGGGACAGCAATATAATTCACCCCTCCACTTT. It translates to CASSPGQQYNSPLHF.

The rearrangement links TRBV7-9 to TRBJ1-3, with 9 positions matching TRBD1. CDR3 length: 17 residues. With V trimmed by 2 bases and J by 4 bases, 9 bases remained unmatched. Germline V gene sequence: CDR1 SEHNR, CDR2 FQNEAQ (reference sequence). CDR3 sequence: CASSLRPTGGLGNTIYF. The CDR3 DNA sequence: TGTGCCAGCAGCTTAAGGCCCACAGGGGGCTTAGGAAACACCATATATTTT. The full variable domain, completed using reference TRBV7-9 and TRBJ1-3, is DTGVSQNPRHKITKRGQNVTFRCDPISEHNRLYWYRQTLGQGPEFLTYFQNEAQLEKSRLLSDRFSAERPKGSFSTLEIQRTEQGDSAMYLCASSLRPTGGLGNTIYFGEGSWLTVV.

V gene TRBV21-1 combines with J gene TRBJ2-5; the tabulated D call, TRBD2, remains unverified against the DNA. The J call may be mistaken, given a closer DNA end match to TRBJ2-7. TRBV21-1 is classified as a pseudogene. The CDR3 covers 13 residues. This chain's CDR3 is CASSNRDCYEQYF. As DNA, the CDR3 is TGTGCCAGCAGCAACCGCGACTGCTACGAGCAGTACTTC.

The genes are TRBV30 and TRBJ2-7; D remains ambiguous. Looked up from germline, CDR1 is GTSNPN and CDR2 is SVGIG (reference sequence). This CDR3 has 15 residues. The V end lost 0 bases, the J end lost 3 bases, and 15 bases lay between the germline ends. Written as DNA, the CDR3 is TGTGCCTGGAGTGTAAATCGAGGCATTTACTACGAGCAGTACTTC. Translating gives CAWSVNRGIYYEQYF.

The chain uses TRBV11-2 and TRBJ2-5, with TRBD1 matching over 8 bases. The CDR3 is made up of 14 amino acids. Unmatched junction bases numbered 4, after V lost 4 bases and J lost 3 bases. CDR1 and CDR2 from the germline V gene are SGHAT and FQNNGV. CDR3 loop: CASSYQTGEETQYF. CDR3 nucleotides: TGTGCCAGCAGCTACCAGACAGGGGAAGAGACCCAGTACTTC.

In this sample, this clone turned up a few times. The gene calls are TRBV7-9 and TRBJ2-5, with 7 bases lining up with TRBD1. CDR3 length: 17 residues. Germline CDR1 is SEHNR and CDR2 is FQNEAQ (reference sequence). Unmatched junction bases numbered 15, after V lost 7 bases and J lost 1 base. CDR3 protein: CASNQPPAGTAQETQYF. CDR3 DNA: TGTGCCAGCAACCAACCTCCTGCCGGGACAGCCCAAGAGACCCAGTACTTC.

The chain carries TRBV6-5 and TRBJ1-2; 8 bases map to TRBD1. Germline V gives CDR1 MNHEY, CDR2 SVGAGI. The ends lost 0 bases at V and 8 bases at J; junction bases unmatched: 5. This CDR3 is built from 14 residues. The CDR3 spells CASSYSTGGNGYTF. The CDR3 DNA is TGTGCCAGCAGTTACTCAACAGGGGGAAACGGCTACACCTTC.

The chain joins TRBV6-6 to TRBJ2-3, with D maybe TRBD2 (6 bases). The CDR3 runs to 16 residues. Germline V lookup: CDR1 MNHNY, CDR2 SVGAGI (reference sequence). Trimming pared 2 bases from V and 2 bases from J, leaving 14 bases between. The CDR3: CASSYRMEGYTDTQYF. The CDR3 DNA sequence: TGTGCCAGCAGTTACCGGATGGAGGGATACACAGATACGCAGTATTTT.

Notes on this clone: Its ends do not fully match the called genes, so a read error is possible. V and J are TRBV6-5 and TRBJ2-1; TRBD2 matches at 11 bases. The CDR3 is 16 amino acids. Germline V gene lookup returns CDR1 MNHEY and CDR2 SVGAGI. The CDR3 here is CASSSLAGATYNGQFF. CDR3 nucleotide sequence: TGTGCCAGCAGTTCACTAGCGGGAGCAACCTACAATGGGCAGTTCTTC.

This clone came up once. This chain connects TRBV19 to TRBJ2-7, with 13 nucleotides matching TRBD2. Trimming at V came to 4 bases and at J to 5 bases, leaving 5 bases not matched to a gene. The CDR3 has 15 amino acids. CDR1 is LNHDA and CDR2 is SQIVND in the germline V gene (reference sequence). The CDR3: CASSRTSGSLHEQYF. The CDR3 DNA is TGTGCCAGTAGTAGGACTAGCGGGAGCCTCCACGAGCAGTACTTC.

This chain links TRBV10-1 with TRBJ1-2; TRBD1 aligns across 9 bases. The CDR3 length is 17 residues. Germline V gene data show CDR1 as WNHNN and CDR2 as SYGVQD (reference sequence). V shed 8 bases, J shed 7 bases, and the junction held 20 bases outside the gene matches. In DNA, the CDR3 is TGCGCCAGCGGTAACTGTCCCGGGACAGGGAAAAGTTTTGGCTACACCTTC. Its translation: CASGNCPGTGKSFGYTF.